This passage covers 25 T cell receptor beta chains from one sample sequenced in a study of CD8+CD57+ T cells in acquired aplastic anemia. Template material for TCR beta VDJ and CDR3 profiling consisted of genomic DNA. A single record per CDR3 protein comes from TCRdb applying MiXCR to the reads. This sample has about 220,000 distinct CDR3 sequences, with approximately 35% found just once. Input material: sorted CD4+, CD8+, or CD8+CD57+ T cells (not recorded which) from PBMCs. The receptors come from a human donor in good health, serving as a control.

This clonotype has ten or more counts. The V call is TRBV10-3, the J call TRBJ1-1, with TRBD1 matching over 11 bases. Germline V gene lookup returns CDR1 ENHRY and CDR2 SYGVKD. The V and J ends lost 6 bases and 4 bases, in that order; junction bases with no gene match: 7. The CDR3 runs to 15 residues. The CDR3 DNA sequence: TGTGCCATCAGATGGACAGGGGGCGGTAGCACTGAAGCTTTCTTT. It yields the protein CAIRWTGGGSTEAFF.

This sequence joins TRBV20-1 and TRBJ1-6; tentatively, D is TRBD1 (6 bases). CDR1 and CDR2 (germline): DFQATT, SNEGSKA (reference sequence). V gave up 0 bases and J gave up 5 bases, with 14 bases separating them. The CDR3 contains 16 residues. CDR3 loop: CSARDPESGDNSPLHF. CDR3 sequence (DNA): TGCAGTGCTAGAGACCCCGAGTCAGGGGATAATTCACCCCTCCACTTT.

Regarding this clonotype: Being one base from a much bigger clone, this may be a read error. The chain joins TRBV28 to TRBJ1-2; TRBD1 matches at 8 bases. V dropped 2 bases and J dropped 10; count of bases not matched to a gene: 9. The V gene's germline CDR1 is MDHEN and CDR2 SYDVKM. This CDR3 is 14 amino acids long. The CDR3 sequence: CASSLSQGARDYTF. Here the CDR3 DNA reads TGTGCCAGCAGTTTAAGCCAGGGGGCTCGTGACTACACCTTC.

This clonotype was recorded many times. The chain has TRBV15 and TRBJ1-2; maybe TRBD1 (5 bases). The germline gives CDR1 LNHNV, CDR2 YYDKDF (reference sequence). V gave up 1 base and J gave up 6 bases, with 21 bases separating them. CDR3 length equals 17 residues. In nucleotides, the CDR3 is TGTGCCACCAGCAGAGCCTCCGCCGGGGGAGAGGGCCATGGCTACACCTTC. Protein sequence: CATSRASAGGEGHGYTF.

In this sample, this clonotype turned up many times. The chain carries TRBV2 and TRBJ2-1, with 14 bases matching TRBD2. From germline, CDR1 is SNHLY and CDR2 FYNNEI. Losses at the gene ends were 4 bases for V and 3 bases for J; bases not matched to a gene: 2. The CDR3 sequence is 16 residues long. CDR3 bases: TGTGCCAGCAGTGTCGGACTAGCGGGAGGCTACAATGAGCAGTTCTTC. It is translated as CASSVGLAGGYNEQFF.

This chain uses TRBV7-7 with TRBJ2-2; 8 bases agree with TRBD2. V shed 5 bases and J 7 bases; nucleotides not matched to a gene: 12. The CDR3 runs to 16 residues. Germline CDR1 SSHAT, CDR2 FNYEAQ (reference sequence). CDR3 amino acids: CASSPSRVLAGGELFF. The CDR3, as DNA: TGTGCCAGCAGCCCCTCCCGGGTCCTAGCGGGCGGGGAGCTGTTTTTT.

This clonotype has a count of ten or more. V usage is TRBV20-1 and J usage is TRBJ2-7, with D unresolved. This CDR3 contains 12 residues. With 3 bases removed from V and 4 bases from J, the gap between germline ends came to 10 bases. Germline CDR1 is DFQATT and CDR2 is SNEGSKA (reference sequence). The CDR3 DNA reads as TGCAGTGCTAGTGGGCAACGGTACGAGCAGTACTTC. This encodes CSASGQRYEQYF.

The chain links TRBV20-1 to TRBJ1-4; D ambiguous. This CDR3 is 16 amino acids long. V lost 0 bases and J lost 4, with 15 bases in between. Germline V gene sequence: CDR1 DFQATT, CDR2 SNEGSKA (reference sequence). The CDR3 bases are TGCAGTGCTAGAGATCAATTAAGACTGGATAATGAAAAACTGTTTTTT. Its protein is CSARDQLRLDNEKLFF.

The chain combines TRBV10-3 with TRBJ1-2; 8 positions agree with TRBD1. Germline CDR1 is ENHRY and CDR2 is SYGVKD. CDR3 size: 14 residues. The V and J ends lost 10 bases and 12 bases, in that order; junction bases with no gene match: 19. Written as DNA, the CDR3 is TGTGCCAGCAGAGAGGGACAGGCTCCCGCCGGCGACACCTTC. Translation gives CASREGQAPAGDTF.

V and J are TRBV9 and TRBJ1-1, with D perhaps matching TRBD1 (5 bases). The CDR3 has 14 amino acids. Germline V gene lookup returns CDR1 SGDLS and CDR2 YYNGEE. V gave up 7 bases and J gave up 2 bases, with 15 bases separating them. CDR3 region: CASSRGGVNTEAFF. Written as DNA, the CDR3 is TGTGCCAGCTCCCGGGGGGGGGTTAACACTGAAGCTTTCTTT.

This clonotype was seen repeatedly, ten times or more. The CDR3 loop is CSARGGVETQYF. The CDR3 coding sequence is TGCAGTGCTAGAGGGGGCGTGGAGACCCAGTACTTC. This chain uses TRBV20-1 with TRBJ2-5, with D tentatively TRBD1 (5 bases). The CDR3 totals 12 residues. In germline, CDR1 is DFQATT, CDR2 SNEGSKA (reference sequence). Trimming left V 1 base short and J 5 bases short, with 8 bases between.

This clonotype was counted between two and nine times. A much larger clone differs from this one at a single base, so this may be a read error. DNA of the CDR3: TGTGCCAGCAGCTTAATGCAGGGGCTGCAAGAGACCCAGTACTTC. Amino acids: CASSLMQGLQETQYF. The chain recombines TRBV7-8 with TRBJ2-5, with a weak D call TRBD1 (6 bases). Germline lookup yields CDR1 SGHVS and CDR2 FQNEAQ. CDR3 length: 15 amino acids. V lost 2 bases and J 2 bases, leaving 12 bases between the germline ends.

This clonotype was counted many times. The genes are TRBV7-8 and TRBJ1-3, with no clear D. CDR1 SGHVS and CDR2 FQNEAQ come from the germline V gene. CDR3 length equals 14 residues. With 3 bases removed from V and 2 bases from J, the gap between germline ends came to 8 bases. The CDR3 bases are TGTGCCAGCAGCTTCGAGTCCACTGGAAACACCATATATTTT. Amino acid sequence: CASSFESTGNTIYF.

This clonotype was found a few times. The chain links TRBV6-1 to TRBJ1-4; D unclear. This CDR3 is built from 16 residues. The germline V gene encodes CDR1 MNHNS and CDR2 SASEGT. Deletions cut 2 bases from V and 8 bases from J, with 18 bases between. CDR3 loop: CASSELMGNIEEKLFF. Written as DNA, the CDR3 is TGTGCCAGCAGTGAACTAATGGGGAATATCGAAGAAAAACTGTTTTTT.

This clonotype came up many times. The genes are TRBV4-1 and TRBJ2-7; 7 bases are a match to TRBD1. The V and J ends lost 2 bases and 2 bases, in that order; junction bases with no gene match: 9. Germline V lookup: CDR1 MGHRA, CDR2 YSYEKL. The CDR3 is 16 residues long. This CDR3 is CASSQPTGALPYEQYF. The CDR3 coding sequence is TGCGCCAGCAGCCAACCAACAGGGGCGCTCCCCTACGAGCAGTACTTC.

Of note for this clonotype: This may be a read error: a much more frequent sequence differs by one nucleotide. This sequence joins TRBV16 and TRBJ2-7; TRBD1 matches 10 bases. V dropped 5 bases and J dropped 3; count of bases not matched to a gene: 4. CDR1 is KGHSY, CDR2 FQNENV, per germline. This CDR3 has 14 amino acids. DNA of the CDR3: TGTGCCAGCAGCGCGACAGGGGGCGGCTACGAGCAGTACTTC. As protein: CASSATGGGYEQYF.

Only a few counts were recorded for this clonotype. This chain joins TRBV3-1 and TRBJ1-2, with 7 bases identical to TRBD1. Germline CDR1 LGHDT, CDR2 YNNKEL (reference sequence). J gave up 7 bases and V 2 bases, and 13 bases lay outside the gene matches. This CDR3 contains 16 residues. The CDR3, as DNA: TGTGCCAGCAGCCAATTCCGAACAGGGGTGCGTGGTGGCTACACCTTC. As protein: CASSQFRTGVRGGYTF.

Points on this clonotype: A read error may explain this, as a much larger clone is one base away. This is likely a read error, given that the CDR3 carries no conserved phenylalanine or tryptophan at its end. The CDR3 sequence: CSATTTSGWSYEQYL. CDR3 in DNA: TGCAGTGCAACCACCACTAGCGGATGGTCCTACGAGCAGTACCTC. The V and J genes are TRBV20-1 and TRBJ2-7, with 8 bases that match TRBD2. The CDR3 totals 15 residues. The germline gives CDR1 DFQATT, CDR2 SNEGSKA (reference sequence). V trimming: 6 bases; J trimming: 1 base; junction bases outside the gene matches: 11.

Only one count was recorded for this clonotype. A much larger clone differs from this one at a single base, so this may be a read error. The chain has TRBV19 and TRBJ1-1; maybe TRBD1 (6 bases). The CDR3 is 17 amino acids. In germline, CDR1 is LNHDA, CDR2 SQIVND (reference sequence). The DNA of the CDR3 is TGTGTCAGTAGTATAGCGGTCGGCAGGGGCTCTCACACTGAAGCTTTCTTT. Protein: CVSSIAVGRGSHTEAFF.

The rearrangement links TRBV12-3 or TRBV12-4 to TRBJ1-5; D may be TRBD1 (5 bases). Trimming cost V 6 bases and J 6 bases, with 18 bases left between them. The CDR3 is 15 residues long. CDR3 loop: CASSSRGLGGQPQHF. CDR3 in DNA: TGTGCCAGCAGCTCCCGGGGCTTAGGAGGTCAGCCCCAGCATTTT.

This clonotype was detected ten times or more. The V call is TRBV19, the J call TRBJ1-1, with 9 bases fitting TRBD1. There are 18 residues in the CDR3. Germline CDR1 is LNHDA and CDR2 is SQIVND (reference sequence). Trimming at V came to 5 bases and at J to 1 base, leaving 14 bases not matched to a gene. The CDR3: CASSSPPRQGEPNTEAFF. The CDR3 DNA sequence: TGTGCCAGTAGTTCACCCCCCAGACAGGGGGAGCCGAACACTGAAGCTTTCTTT. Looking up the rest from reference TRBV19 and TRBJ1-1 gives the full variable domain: DGGITQSPKYLFRKEGQNVTLSCEQNLNHDAMYWYRQDPGQGLRLIYYSQIVNDFQKGDIAEGYSVSREKKESFPLTVTSAQKNPTAFYLCASSSPPRQGEPNTEAFFGQGTRLTVV.

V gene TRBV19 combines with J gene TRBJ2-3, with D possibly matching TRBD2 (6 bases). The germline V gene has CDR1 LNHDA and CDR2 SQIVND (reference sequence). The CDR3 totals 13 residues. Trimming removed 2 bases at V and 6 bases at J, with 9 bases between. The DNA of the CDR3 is TGTGCCAGTAGTATACTCAGCGGGGATACGCAGTATTTT. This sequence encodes CASSILSGDTQYF.

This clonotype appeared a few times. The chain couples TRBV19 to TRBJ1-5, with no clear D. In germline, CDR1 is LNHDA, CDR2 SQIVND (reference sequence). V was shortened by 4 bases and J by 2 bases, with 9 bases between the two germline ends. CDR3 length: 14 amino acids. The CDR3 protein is CASSTWEGNQPQHF. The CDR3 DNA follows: TGTGCCAGTAGTACCTGGGAGGGCAATCAGCCCCAGCATTTT.

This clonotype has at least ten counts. This CDR3 is CASTSGVGQPQHF. CDR3 nucleotide sequence: TGTGCCAGTACGTCAGGGGTAGGTCAGCCCCAGCATTTT. The rearrangement uses TRBV19 and TRBJ1-5; maybe TRBD1 (6 bases). This CDR3 has 13 residues. In germline, CDR1 is LNHDA, CDR2 SQIVND (reference sequence). V was cut by 7 bases and J by 6 bases, with 13 bases left in between. Together with reference TRBV19 and TRBJ1-5, the CDR3 gives the full variable domain: DGGITQSPKYLFRKEGQNVTLSCEQNLNHDAMYWYRQDPGQGLRLIYYSQIVNDFQKGDIAEGYSVSREKKESFPLTVTSAQKNPTAFYLCASTSGVGQPQHFGDGTRLSIL.

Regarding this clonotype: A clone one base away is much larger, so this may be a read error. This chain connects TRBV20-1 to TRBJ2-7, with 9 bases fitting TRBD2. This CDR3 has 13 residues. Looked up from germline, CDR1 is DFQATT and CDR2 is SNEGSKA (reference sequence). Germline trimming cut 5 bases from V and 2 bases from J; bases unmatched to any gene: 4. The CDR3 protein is CSAPGGGAYEQYF. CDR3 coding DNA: TGCAGTGCTCCCGGCGGGGGGGCCTACGAGCAGTACTTC.